This entry lists 25 T cell receptor beta chains sequenced from one sample in a study of blood T cell repertoires in COVID-19 (dated by TCRdb to about 2020). Library preparation was by the immunoSEQ multiplex PCR assay. TCRdb carries this immuneACCESS record with in-frame sequences only. Its versions omit some clonotypes, under half of them owing to an unresolved V gene in the studies checked, with the rest unexplained. The sample has 100,000 or so clones on record, about nine tenths of them singletons. The ten largest clones take up approximately 1.9% of the sample. The sequenced sample was peripheral blood. The source of these receptors is a woman between 50 and 59 years old with COVID-19, enrolled during active disease.

The J gene is TRBJ1-4, the V gene TRBV10-2; TRBD1 matches 7 bases. The CDR3 loop spans 14 amino acids. Germline V gives CDR1 WSHSY, CDR2 SAAADI. V gave up 6 bases and J gave up 4 bases; unmatched junction bases: 5. CDR3 sequence (DNA): TGCGCCAGCAGCCGGGACAGAGTTAATGAAAAACTGTTTTTT. Amino acids: CASSRDRVNEKLFF.

This clone was counted once. The chain couples TRBV5-8 to TRBJ1-4; 10 bases agree with TRBD1. The germline CDR1 and CDR2 sequences are SGHTS and YDEGEE. Trimming removed 0 bases from V and 6 bases from J; junction bases left unmatched: 2. This CDR3 comprises 15 residues. The CDR3 DNA reads TGTGCCAGCAGCTTGGGGACAGGGGGTTATGAAAAACTGTTTTTT. Protein sequence: CASSLGTGGYEKLFF. Filled out from reference TRBV5-8 and TRBJ1-4, the complete variable domain reads EAGVTQSPTHLIKTRGQQATLRCSPISGHTSVYWYQQALGLGLQFLLWYDEGEERNRGNFPPRFSGRQFPNYSSELNVNALELEDSALYLCASSLGTGGYEKLFFGSGTQLSVL.

V gene TRBV3-1 (or the pseudogene TRBV3-2) combines with J gene TRBJ1-5, with D unclear. This CDR3 spans 14 amino acids. Trimming removed 3 bases from V and 4 bases from J, with 10 bases in between. Germline V gives CDR1 LGHDT, CDR2 YNNKEL (reference sequence). The CDR3 sequence: CASSQGSPNQPQHF. The DNA of the CDR3 is TGTGCCAGCAGCCAGGGCAGCCCAAATCAGCCCCAGCATTTT.

The chain couples TRBV19 to TRBJ1-1, with 8 nucleotides matching TRBD1. Trimming took 6 bases from V and 3 from J; bases not matched to a gene: 6. The length of the CDR3 is 14 residues. Germline lookup yields CDR1 LNHDA and CDR2 SQIVND (reference sequence). The CDR3 reads CASSSQGAYTEAFF. The CDR3 DNA follows: TGTGCCAGTAGCTCGCAGGGGGCGTACACTGAAGCTTTCTTT.

V is TRBV15 and J is TRBJ1-6, with D hard to call. Looked up from germline, CDR1 is LNHNV and CDR2 is YYDKDF (reference sequence). CDR3 length: 12 amino acids. V lost 3 bases, J lost 9 bases, and 6 bases lay in between. CDR3 bases: TGTGCCACCAGCAGTGGCCGTTCACCCCTCCACTTT. Translation: CATSSGRSPLHF.

As for this clone: The sample contains more than one DNA sequence encoding this CDR3. The gene calls are TRBV30 and TRBJ1-6; weak D call: TRBD1 (5 bases). The length of the CDR3 is 13 residues. V was clipped by 0 bases and J by 10 bases, with 10 bases between them. In germline, CDR1 is GTSNPN, CDR2 SVGIG (reference sequence). The CDR3 DNA follows: TGTGCCTGGAGTGTGCAGGGAGGGTCACCCCTCCACTTT. It yields the protein CAWSVQGGSPLHF.

This rearrangement joins TRBV11-2 to TRBJ1-3; D uncertain. This CDR3 comprises 15 residues. V was clipped by 1 base and J by 0 bases, with 7 bases between them. CDR1 and CDR2 from the germline V gene are SGHAT and FQNNGV. DNA for the CDR3: TGTGCCAGCAGCTTAGCTGGCTTCTCTGGAAACACCATATATTTT. It is translated as CASSLAGFSGNTIYF.

The chain couples TRBV11-2 to TRBJ2-1; no clear D gene. The CDR3 sequence is 12 residues long. Germline CDR1 is SGHAT and CDR2 is FQNNGV. The ends were cut back, 7 bases at V and 5 bases at J, with 9 bases in the middle. In DNA, the CDR3 is TGTGCCAGCACAAATCAAAACAATGAGCAGTTCTTC. Protein: CASTNQNNEQFF.

This sequence joins TRBV28 and TRBJ2-7; D unresolved. This CDR3 is built from 14 residues. V lost 6 bases and J 3 bases, leaving 15 bases between the germline ends. Germline CDR1 is MDHEN and CDR2 is SYDVKM. The CDR3, as DNA: TGTGCCAGCAGCCCCCACCAGAGGCACTACGAGCAGTACGTC. It is translated as CASSPHQRHYEQYV.

The chain is built from TRBV19 and TRBJ2-3; D possibly corresponds to TRBD2 (5 bases). The germline CDR1 and CDR2 sequences are LNHDA and SQIVND (reference sequence). V was trimmed by 5 bases and J by 2 bases, leaving 14 bases between them. The CDR3 spans 15 residues. CDR3 loop: CASSLGLSNTDTQYF. The CDR3 DNA sequence: TGTGCCAGTAGTCTTGGACTGAGTAACACAGATACGCAGTATTTT. The variable domain in full, with the rest retrieved from reference TRBV19 and TRBJ2-3, is DGGITQSPKYLFRKEGQNVTLSCEQNLNHDAMYWYRQDPGQGLRLIYYSQIVNDFQKGDIAEGYSVSREKKESFPLTVTSAQKNPTAFYLCASSLGLSNTDTQYFGPGTRLTVL.

This chain uses TRBV24-1 with TRBJ2-1; D might be TRBD2 (5 bases). From germline, CDR1 is KGHDR and CDR2 SFDVKD. This CDR3 contains 16 residues. The germline V and J ends were trimmed by 1 base and 5 bases, with 14 bases remaining between them. The CDR3 DNA reads TGTGCCACCAGTGATTTTACCCCTAGCCCCAACAATGAGCAGTTCTTC. Translating it yields CATSDFTPSPNNEQFF.

The chain has TRBV4-1 and TRBJ1-6; a possible D gene is TRBD1 (6 bases). CDR1 is MGHRA, CDR2 YSYEKL, per germline. This CDR3 has 15 residues. Trimming shortened V by 3 bases and J by 5 bases, and 11 bases separated the two germline ends. For the CDR3, the DNA is TGCGCCAGCAGCCAGGGACACCCTAATAATTCACCCCTCCACTTT. It yields the protein CASSQGHPNNSPLHF.

CDR3 nucleotide sequence: TGCGCCAGCAGCAACAGCGATACGCAGTATTTT. It codes for CASSNSDTQYF. The genes are TRBV10-2 and TRBJ2-3; D not resolved. V was cut by 6 bases and J by 6 bases, with 7 bases left in between. The CDR3 extends over 11 amino acids. Germline V lookup: CDR1 WSHSY, CDR2 SAAADI.

V and J are TRBV4-1 and TRBJ1-2; D may be TRBD1 (5 bases). Trimming cost V 3 bases and J 8 bases, with 22 bases left between them. Germline V gene data show CDR1 as MGHRA and CDR2 as YSYEKL. There are 16 residues in the CDR3. The CDR3 region has the DNA TGCGCCAGCAGCCAGCAGACTAGGACACGGGCATGGGGCTACACCTTC. Translation gives CASSQQTRTRAWGYTF.

The rearrangement joins TRBV4-1 to TRBJ1-1, with 10 bases fitting TRBD1. This CDR3 is 16 amino acids long. The V and J ends lost 4 bases and 5 bases, in that order; junction bases with no gene match: 10. Germline V gives CDR1 MGHRA, CDR2 YSYEKL. Written as DNA, the CDR3 is TGCGCCAGCAGCCTAGGACAGGGGGATCGGAAGACTGAAGCTTTCTTT. Its translation: CASSLGQGDRKTEAFF.

In this sample, this clone turned up a few times. The chain is built from TRBV4-1 and TRBJ1-2, with unresolved D. Germline CDR1 is MGHRA and CDR2 is YSYEKL. The germline V and J ends were trimmed by 0 bases and 5 bases, with 13 bases remaining between them. This CDR3 comprises 15 residues. CDR3 bases: TGCGCCAGCAGCCAAGATGAGAGAGGGATTTATGGCTACACCTTC. This translates into CASSQDERGIYGYTF.

The rearrangement joins TRBV2 to TRBJ2-2, with 7 positions matching TRBD2. The CDR3 loop spans 13 amino acids. The germline V gene has CDR1 SNHLY and CDR2 FYNNEI. With V trimmed by 5 bases and J by 6 bases, 3 bases remained unmatched. The CDR3, as DNA: TGTGCCAGCAGTCCTACTAGCGCCGGGGAGCTGTTTTTT. The encoded protein is CASSPTSAGELFF. The variable domain in full, with the rest retrieved from reference TRBV2 and TRBJ2-2, is EPEVTQTPSHQVTQMGQEVILRCVPISNHLYFYWYRQILGQKVEFLVSFYNNEISEKSEIFDDQFSVERPDGSNFTLKIRSTKLEDSAMYFCASSPTSAGELFFGEGSRLTVL.

The chain joins TRBV28 to TRBJ2-1, with a tentative D call TRBD1 (5 bases). Trimming pared 5 bases from V and 2 bases from J, leaving 19 bases between. Looked up from germline, CDR1 is MDHEN and CDR2 is SYDVKM. This CDR3 comprises 17 residues. The CDR3 nucleotides read TGTGCCAGCAGTGGGCTGGGGCGGTCTCGCCCCTACAATGAGCAGTTCTTC. Protein: CASSGLGRSRPYNEQFF.

V gene TRBV4-1 combines with J gene TRBJ2-1; D might be TRBD1 (6 bases). This CDR3 contains 16 residues. V was shortened by 3 bases and J by 4 bases, with 16 bases between the two germline ends. Germline lookup yields CDR1 MGHRA and CDR2 YSYEKL. The CDR3 region has the DNA TGCGCCAGCAGCCAGTGGGATAGGACAGTATACAATGAGCAGTTCTTC. Protein: CASSQWDRTVYNEQFF.

The V gene is TRBV27, the J gene TRBJ2-4, with 7 nucleotides matching TRBD1. CDR1 and CDR2 from the germline V gene are MNHEY and SMNVEV (reference sequence). The CDR3 extends over 17 amino acids. The ends lost 6 bases at V and 0 bases at J; junction bases unmatched: 11. DNA for the CDR3: TGTGCCAGCAGGTCAATTAACAGGGGTCTAGCCAAAAACATTCAGTACTTC. Protein sequence: CASRSINRGLAKNIQYF.

J is TRBJ1-1 and V is TRBV28; D is undetermined. The CDR3 is 15 amino acids. From germline, CDR1 is MDHEN and CDR2 SYDVKM. The V end was cut by 5 bases, the J end by 1 base, with 14 bases between. The CDR3 spells CASSTGGSTNTEAFF. Written as DNA, the CDR3 is TGTGCCAGCAGTACCGGAGGGAGTACGAACACTGAAGCTTTCTTT.

Concerning this clone: In the same sample, other DNA sequences code for this CDR3. The chain links TRBV6-1 to TRBJ1-1, with 8 bases identical to TRBD1. V was pared by 3 bases and J by 1 base, with 16 bases of the junction left unmatched. The CDR3 consists of 19 residues. The germline V gene encodes CDR1 MNHNS and CDR2 SASEGT. The CDR3 loop reads CASSDASLGQGTGNTEAFF. The DNA for the CDR3 is TGTGCCAGCAGTGATGCTTCCCTAGGACAGGGAACGGGGAACACTGAAGCTTTCTTT.

The V call is TRBV13, the J call TRBJ1-4, with D possibly TRBD1 on 5 matching bases. Trimming took 4 bases from V and 0 from J, leaving 12 bases between them. The CDR3 covers 16 residues. Germline assignment: CDR1 PRHDT and CDR2 FYEKMQ (reference sequence). This CDR3 is CASSSREGATNEKLFF. Written as DNA, the CDR3 is TGTGCCAGCAGCTCCAGGGAAGGAGCAACTAATGAAAAACTGTTTTTT.

The chain recombines TRBV19 with TRBJ2-1; 9 positions match TRBD2. The CDR3 consists of 16 residues. Germline-derived CDR1 and CDR2 are LNHDA and SQIVND (reference sequence). Trimming took 6 bases from V and 7 from J; bases not matched to a gene: 13. In nucleotides, the CDR3 is TGTGCCAGTAGAACGGTATGGCGGGGGGGCGAAAATGAGCAGTTCTTC. This encodes CASRTVWRGGENEQFF.

This chain uses TRBV5-1 with TRBJ1-2; TRBD1 is a possible D gene (6 bases). CDR3 length: 14 residues. V was clipped by 2 bases and J by 7 bases, with 15 bases between them. Germline CDR1 reads SGHRS; CDR2 reads YFSETQ. In DNA form, the CDR3 reads TGCGCCAGCAGCTTTGGCGGCCAGGGGAGTGGCTACACCTTC. This codes for CASSFGGQGSGYTF.